This T cell receptor beta chain was found in a study of blood T cell repertoires in COVID-19. As for the study in general: The United States, Italy and Spain supplied acute and convalescent COVID-19 samples. Nucleic acid was either cDNA or gDNA, and it came from T cells, B-cell-depleted T cells, or PBMCs.

As processed by the authors: Nucleated cell counts were estimated from reference gene primer amplification. Sequencing used immunoSEQ multiplex PCR; TCRdb keeps in-frame clones, though not all of them. Clone size and the V and J calls come from that table; the DNA yielded D and trimming. This table has about 240,000 clones, about 86% appearing once. Germline V gene data show CDR1 as SGHVS and CDR2 as FNYEAQ. V gave up 5 bases and J gave up 4 bases, with 20 bases separating them. The CDR3 has 16 residues. The clonotype originates from a woman older than 75 with acute or convalescent COVID-19. The source material was peripheral blood. The gene calls are TRBV7-6 and TRBJ1-2; perhaps TRBD1 as D (5 bases). CDR3 amino acids: CASSPGERKRGYGYTF. As DNA, the CDR3 is TGTGCCAGCAGCCCCGGCGAAAGGAAAAGGGGCTATGGCTACACCTTC.